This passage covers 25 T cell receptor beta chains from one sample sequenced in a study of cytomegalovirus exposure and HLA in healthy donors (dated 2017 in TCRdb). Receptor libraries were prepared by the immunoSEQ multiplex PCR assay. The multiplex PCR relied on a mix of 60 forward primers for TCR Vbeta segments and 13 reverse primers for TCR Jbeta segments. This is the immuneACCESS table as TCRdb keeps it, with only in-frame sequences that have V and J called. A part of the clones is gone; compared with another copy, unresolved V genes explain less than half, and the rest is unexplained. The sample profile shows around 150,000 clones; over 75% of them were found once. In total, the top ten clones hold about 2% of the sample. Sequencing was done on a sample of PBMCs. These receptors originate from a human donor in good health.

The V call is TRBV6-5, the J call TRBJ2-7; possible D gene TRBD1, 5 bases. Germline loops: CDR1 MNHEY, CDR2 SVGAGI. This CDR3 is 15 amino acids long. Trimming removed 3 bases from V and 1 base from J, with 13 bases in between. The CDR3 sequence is CASSYQYKGSYEQYF. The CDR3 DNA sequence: TGTGCCAGCAGTTATCAATACAAGGGGTCCTACGAGCAGTACTTC.

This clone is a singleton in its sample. CDR3 DNA: TGTGCCAGCCGCCTGGAGACCGGATACAATGAGCAGTTCTTC. Translating it yields CASRLETGYNEQFF. V usage is TRBV6-5 and J usage is TRBJ2-1; D gene uncertain. With 8 bases removed from V and 4 bases from J, the gap between germline ends came to 15 bases. The CDR3 covers 14 residues. Germline CDR1 is MNHEY and CDR2 is SVGAGI.

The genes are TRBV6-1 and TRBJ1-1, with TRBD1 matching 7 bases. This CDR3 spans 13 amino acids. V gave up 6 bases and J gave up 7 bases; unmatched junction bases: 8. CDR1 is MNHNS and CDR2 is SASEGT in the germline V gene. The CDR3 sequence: CASRDTGTVEAFF. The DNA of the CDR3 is TGTGCCAGCAGAGACACCGGGACAGTTGAAGCTTTCTTT.

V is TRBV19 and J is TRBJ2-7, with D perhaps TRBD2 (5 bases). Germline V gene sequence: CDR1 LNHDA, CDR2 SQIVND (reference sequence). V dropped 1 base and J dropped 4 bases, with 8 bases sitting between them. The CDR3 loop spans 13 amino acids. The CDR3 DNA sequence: TGTGCCAGTAGTATAGGGGGAGCGTACGAGCAGTACTTC. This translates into CASSIGGAYEQYF.

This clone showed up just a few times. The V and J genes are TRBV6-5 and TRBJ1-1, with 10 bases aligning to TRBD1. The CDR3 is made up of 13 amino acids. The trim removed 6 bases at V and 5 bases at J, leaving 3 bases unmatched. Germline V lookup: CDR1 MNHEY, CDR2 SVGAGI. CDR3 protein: CASRDRGRTEAFF. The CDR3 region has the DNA TGTGCCAGCAGGGACAGGGGGAGGACTGAAGCTTTCTTT.

CDR3 DNA: TGTGCCAGCAGCTTAGTACAGAAAGAGACCCAGTACTTC. This codes for CASSLVQKETQYF. This chain connects TRBV7-9 to TRBJ2-5; D ambiguous. This CDR3 comprises 13 residues. Trimming removed 1 base from V and 3 bases from J, with 6 bases in between. Germline V CDR1 and CDR2: SEHNR, FQNEAQ (reference sequence). Looking up the rest from reference TRBV7-9 and TRBJ2-5 gives the full variable domain: DTGVSQNPRHKITKRGQNVTFRCDPISEHNRLYWYRQTLGQGPEFLTYFQNEAQLEKSRLLSDRFSAERPKGSFSTLEIQRTEQGDSAMYLCASSLVQKETQYFGPGTRLLVL.

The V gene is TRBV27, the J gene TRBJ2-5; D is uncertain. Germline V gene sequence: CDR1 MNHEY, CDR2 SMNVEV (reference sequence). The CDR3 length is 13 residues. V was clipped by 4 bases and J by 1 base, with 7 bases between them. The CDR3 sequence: CASSSQIQETQYF. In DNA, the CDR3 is TGTGCCAGCAGTTCCCAGATCCAAGAGACCCAGTACTTC.

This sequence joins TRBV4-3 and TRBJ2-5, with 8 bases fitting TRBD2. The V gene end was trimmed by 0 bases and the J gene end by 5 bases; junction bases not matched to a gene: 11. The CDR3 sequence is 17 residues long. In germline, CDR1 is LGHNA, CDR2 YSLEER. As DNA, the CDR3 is TGCGCCAGCAGCCAAGATCGTGACGGGGGGGCCGGGGAGACCCAGTACTTC. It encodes CASSQDRDGGAGETQYF.

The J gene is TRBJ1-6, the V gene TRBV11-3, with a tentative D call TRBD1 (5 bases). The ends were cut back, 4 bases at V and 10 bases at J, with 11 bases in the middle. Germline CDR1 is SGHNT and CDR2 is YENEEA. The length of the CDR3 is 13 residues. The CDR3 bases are TGTGCCAGCAGCTCCCCTGGGGCGTCACCCCTCCACTTT. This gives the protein CASSSPGASPLHF.

This CDR3 reads CASSKGQALYEQYF. CDR3 DNA sequence: TGTGCCAGCAGCAAAGGGCAGGCTCTCTACGAGCAGTACTTC. The rearrangement joins TRBV21-1 to TRBJ2-7; TRBD1, the table's D call, lacks a check against the DNA. TRBV21-1 is a listed pseudogene. The CDR3 is 14 residues long.

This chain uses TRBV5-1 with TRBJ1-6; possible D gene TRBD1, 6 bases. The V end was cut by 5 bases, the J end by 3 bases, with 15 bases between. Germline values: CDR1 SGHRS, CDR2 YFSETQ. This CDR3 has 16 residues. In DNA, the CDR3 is TGCGCCAGCAGTCAGGGGCAGTCGGACTATAATTCACCCCTCCACTTT. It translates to CASSQGQSDYNSPLHF.

The DNA for the CDR3 is TGTGCCAGCAGCTACAGGGTAACGAACACTGAAGCTTTCTTT. This sequence encodes CASSYRVTNTEAFF. The rearrangement links TRBV27 to TRBJ1-1; weak D call: TRBD1 (6 bases). Trimming shortened V by 6 bases and J by 1 base, and 12 bases separated the two germline ends. Germline assignment: CDR1 MNHEY and CDR2 SMNVEV (reference sequence). CDR3 length equals 14 residues.

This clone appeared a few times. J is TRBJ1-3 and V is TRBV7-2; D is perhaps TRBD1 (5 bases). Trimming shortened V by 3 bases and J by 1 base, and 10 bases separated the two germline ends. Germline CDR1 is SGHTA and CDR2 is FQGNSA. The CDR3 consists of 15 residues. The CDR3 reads CASSFVGASGNTIYF. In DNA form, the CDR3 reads TGTGCCAGCAGCTTCGTAGGGGCTTCTGGAAACACCATATATTTT. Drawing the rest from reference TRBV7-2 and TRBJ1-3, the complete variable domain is GAGVSQSPSNKVTEKGKDVELRCDPISGHTALYWYRQSLGQGLEFLIYFQGNSAPDKSGLPSDRFSAERTGGSVSTLTIQRTQQEDSAVYLCASSFVGASGNTIYFGEGSWLTVV.

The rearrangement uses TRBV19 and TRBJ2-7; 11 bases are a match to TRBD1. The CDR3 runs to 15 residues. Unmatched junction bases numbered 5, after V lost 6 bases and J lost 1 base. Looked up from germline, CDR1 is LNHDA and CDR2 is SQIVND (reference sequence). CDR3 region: CASSIGTGGSYEQYF. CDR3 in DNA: TGTGCCAGTAGCATCGGGACAGGGGGATCCTACGAGCAGTACTTC.

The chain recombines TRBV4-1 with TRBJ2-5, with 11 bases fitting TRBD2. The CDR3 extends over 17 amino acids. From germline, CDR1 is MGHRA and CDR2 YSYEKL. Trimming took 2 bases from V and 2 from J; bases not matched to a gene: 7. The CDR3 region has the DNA TGCGCCAGCAGCCAACCTACTAGCGGGGGCATTCAAGAGACCCAGTACTTC. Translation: CASSQPTSGGIQETQYF.

This CDR3 reads CASSSGQHYTF. The CDR3 DNA is TGTGCCAGCAGTTCGGGACAGCACTACACCTTC. The V gene is TRBV6-5, the J gene TRBJ1-2; 7 bases match TRBD1. This CDR3 contains 11 residues. Germline CDR1 and CDR2: MNHEY and SVGAGI. V lost 4 bases to trimming and J lost 10 bases; unmatched junction nucleotides: 3.

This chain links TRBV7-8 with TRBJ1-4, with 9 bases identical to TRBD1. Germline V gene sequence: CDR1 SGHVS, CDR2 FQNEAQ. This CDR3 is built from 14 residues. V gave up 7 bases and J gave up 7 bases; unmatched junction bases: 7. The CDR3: CASNEGQGIEKLFF. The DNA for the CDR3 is TGTGCCAGCAACGAGGGACAGGGAATTGAAAAACTGTTTTTT.

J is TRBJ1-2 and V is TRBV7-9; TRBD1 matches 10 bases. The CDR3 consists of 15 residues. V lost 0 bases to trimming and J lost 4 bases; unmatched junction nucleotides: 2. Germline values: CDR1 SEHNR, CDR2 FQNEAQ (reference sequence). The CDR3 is CASSLATGGGYGYTF. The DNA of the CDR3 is TGTGCCAGCAGCTTAGCGACAGGGGGCGGCTATGGCTACACCTTC.

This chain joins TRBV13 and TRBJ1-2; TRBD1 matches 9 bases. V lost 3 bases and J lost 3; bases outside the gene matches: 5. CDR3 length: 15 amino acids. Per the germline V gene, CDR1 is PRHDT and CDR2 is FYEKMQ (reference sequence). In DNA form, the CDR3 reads TGTGCCAGCAGCTTTGGGACAGGGTTGGACTATGGCTACACCTTC. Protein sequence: CASSFGTGLDYGYTF.

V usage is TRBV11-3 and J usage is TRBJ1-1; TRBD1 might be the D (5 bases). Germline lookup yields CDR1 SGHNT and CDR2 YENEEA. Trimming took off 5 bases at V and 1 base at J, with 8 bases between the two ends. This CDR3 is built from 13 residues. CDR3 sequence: CASSRDRNTEAFF. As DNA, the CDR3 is TGTGCCAGCAGCCGAGACAGGAACACTGAAGCTTTCTTT.

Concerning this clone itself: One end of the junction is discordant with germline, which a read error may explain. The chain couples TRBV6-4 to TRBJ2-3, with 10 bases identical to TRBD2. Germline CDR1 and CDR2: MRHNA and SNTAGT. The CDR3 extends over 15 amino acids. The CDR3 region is CTSSESGGAADTQYF. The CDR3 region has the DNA TGTACCAGCAGTGAGAGCGGGGGGGCCGCAGATACGCAGTATTTT.

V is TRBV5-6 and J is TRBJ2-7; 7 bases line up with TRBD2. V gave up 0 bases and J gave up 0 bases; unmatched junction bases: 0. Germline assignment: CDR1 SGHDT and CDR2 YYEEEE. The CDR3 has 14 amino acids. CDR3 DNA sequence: TGTGCCAGCAGCTTGGCTAGCGGCTCCTACGAGCAGTACTTC. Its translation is CASSLASGSYEQYF.

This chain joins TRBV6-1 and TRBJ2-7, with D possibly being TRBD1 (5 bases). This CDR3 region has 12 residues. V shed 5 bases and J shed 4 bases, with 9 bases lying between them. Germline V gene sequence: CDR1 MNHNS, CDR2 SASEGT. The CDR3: CASSNRGYEQYF. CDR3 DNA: TGTGCCAGCAGTAATAGGGGTTACGAGCAGTACTTC.

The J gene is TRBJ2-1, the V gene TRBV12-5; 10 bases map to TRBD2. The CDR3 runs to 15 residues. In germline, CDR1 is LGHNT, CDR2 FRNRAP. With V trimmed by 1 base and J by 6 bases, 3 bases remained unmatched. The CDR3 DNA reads TGTGCTAGTGGTTTGGGAAGCGGGGGGGCCAATGAGCAGTTCTTC. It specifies CASGLGSGGANEQFF.

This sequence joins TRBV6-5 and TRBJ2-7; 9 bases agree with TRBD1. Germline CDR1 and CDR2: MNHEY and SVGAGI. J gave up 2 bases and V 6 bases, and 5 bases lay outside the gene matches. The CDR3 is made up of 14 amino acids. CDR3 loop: CASSRDRVTYEQYF. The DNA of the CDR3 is TGTGCCAGCAGCAGGGACAGGGTAACCTACGAGCAGTACTTC.